This is a list of T cell receptor beta chains from one sample in a study of tumor-infiltrating lymphocytes in primary liver carcinoma. TCRdb re-called the multiplex PCR reads through MiXCR, storing one row per CDR3 protein. The table records around 330,000 distinct CDR3 sequences, about 60% of them present only once. The sample consisted of peripheral blood. The source is a man aged 35-49 years with primary liver carcinoma and hepatitis B virus infection. Each CDR3 is given with its conserved first and last residue.

cdr3_length: 15; v_call: TRBV7-9; cdr3_aa: CASSERTGSTDTQYF
cdr3_length: 14; v_call: TRBV28; cdr3_aa: CTSSFRGQNTEAFF
cdr3_length: 12; v_call: TRBV29-1; cdr3_aa: CSLTPGGETQYF
cdr3_length: 18; v_call: TRBV14; cdr3_aa: CASSQTAGQIFSGNTIYF
cdr3_length: 17; v_call: TRBV11-2; cdr3_aa: CASSLDRLAGVLDTQYF
cdr3_length: 14; v_call: TRBV11-2; cdr3_aa: CASSLGAGATEAFF
cdr3_length: 13; v_call: TRBV6-5; cdr3_aa: CASTRTGNYEQYF
cdr3_length: 15; v_call: TRBV5-6; cdr3_aa: CASSLGSWTGAEAFF
cdr3_length: 14; v_call: TRBV28; cdr3_aa: CASSFSGRYNEQFF
cdr3_length: 16; v_call: TRBV5-6; cdr3_aa: CASSFGVLAQAKEQYF
cdr3_length: 17; v_call: TRBV5-4; cdr3_aa: CASSSPPRLAGEDEQFF
cdr3_length: 14; v_call: TRBV6-6; cdr3_aa: CSSSPEAGGDEQYF
cdr3_length: 17; v_call: TRBV10-3; cdr3_aa: CANRPRSPQGASDTQYF
cdr3_length: 16; v_call: TRBV12-5; cdr3_aa: CASGPLEGGTPYEQYF
cdr3_length: 16; v_call: TRBV6-1; cdr3_aa: CASILQGPPNTRELFF
cdr3_length: 12; v_call: TRBV29-1; cdr3_aa: CSVGHQQETQYF
cdr3_length: 14; v_call: TRBV5-5; cdr3_aa: CASSLAQGSQPQHF
cdr3_length: 14; v_call: TRBV12-3/TRBV12-4; cdr3_aa: CASSLGTGHEKLFF
cdr3_length: 15; v_call: TRBV4-3; cdr3_aa: CASSQFGEGNYGYTF
cdr3_length: 18; v_call: TRBV6-5; cdr3_aa: CASSYEETGGKGTDTQYF
cdr3_length: 14; v_call: TRBV5-1; cdr3_aa: CASSTVGGTKAQYF
cdr3_length: 13; v_call: TRBV6-1; cdr3_aa: CASKTRVTHEEYF
cdr3_length: 15; v_call: TRBV12-5; cdr3_aa: CASGPGQGASYGYTF
cdr3_length: 17; v_call: TRBV12-3/TRBV12-4; cdr3_aa: CASSLDGARGPGNTIYF
cdr3_length: 15; v_call: TRBV11-1; cdr3_aa: CASNPDGSSGNTIYF
cdr3_length: 14; v_call: TRBV5-4; cdr3_aa: CASSLEGAVYEQYF
cdr3_length: 15; v_call: TRBV19; cdr3_aa: CASSMTSGGYNEQFF
cdr3_length: 17; v_call: TRBV11-3; cdr3_aa: CASSLAALGGSTGELFF
cdr3_length: 17; v_call: TRBV4-1; cdr3_aa: CASSHPRLAGGPETQYF
cdr3_length: 13; v_call: TRBV6-1; cdr3_aa: CATSRDGYYGYTF
cdr3_length: 13; v_call: TRBV5-4; cdr3_aa: CISSSTVTDTQYF
cdr3_length: 13; v_call: TRBV11-2; cdr3_aa: CASSSPGSNVLTF
cdr3_length: 15; v_call: TRBV29-1; cdr3_aa: CSATMWDMVNTEAFF
cdr3_length: 16; v_call: TRBV5-1; cdr3_aa: CASSFGAGGTVTEAFF
cdr3_length: 15; v_call: TRBV11-2; cdr3_aa: CASSPWTGGKEKLFF
cdr3_length: 16; v_call: TRBV25-1; cdr3_aa: CASSEPRGQGDGEQFF
cdr3_length: 17; v_call: TRBV7-8; cdr3_aa: CASSSTRTGELQETQYF
cdr3_length: 12; v_call: TRBV28; cdr3_aa: CANIKFPYEQYF
cdr3_length: 12; v_call: TRBV11-2; cdr3_aa: CAGSLYGAEAFF
cdr3_length: 13; v_call: TRBV18; cdr3_aa: CASSLQVSYEQYF
cdr3_length: 14; v_call: TRBV11-2; cdr3_aa: CASSHRRSNSPLHF
cdr3_length: 18; v_call: TRBV6-4; cdr3_aa: CASPTSGALPAGANVLTF
cdr3_length: 17; v_call: TRBV11-2; cdr3_aa: CASSEFSGLVGFNDQFF
cdr3_length: 16; v_call: TRBV12-3/TRBV12-4; cdr3_aa: CASSPLDNGRGNEQFF
cdr3_length: 11; v_call: TRBV5-4; cdr3_aa: CASSSGIWRVF
cdr3_length: 14; v_call: TRBV12-3/TRBV12-4; cdr3_aa: CASSFGSGSTEAFF
cdr3_length: 13; v_call: TRBV12-3/TRBV12-4; cdr3_aa: CASSLATLYEQYF
cdr3_length: 17; v_call: TRBV4-1; cdr3_aa: CASSQKILGTGHNEQFF
cdr3_length: 14; v_call: TRBV11-1; cdr3_aa: CASIYSGQGCEQYF
cdr3_length: 15; v_call: TRBV6-5; cdr3_aa: CASRTAGTGSREQYF
cdr3_length: 14; v_call: TRBV7-8; cdr3_aa: CASSLNTGVGTQYF
cdr3_length: 16; v_call: TRBV6-5; cdr3_aa: CVSSVGTVGGGTEAFF
cdr3_length: 15; v_call: TRBV5-1; cdr3_aa: CACSLVGTGEETQYF
cdr3_length: 15; v_call: TRBV18; cdr3_aa: CASSTTTGFNTEAFF
cdr3_length: 15; v_call: TRBV11-2; cdr3_aa: CASSPGTGGLETQYF
cdr3_length: 12; v_call: TRBV29-1; cdr3_aa: CSVESNNSEQYF
cdr3_length: 12; v_call: TRBV29-1; cdr3_aa: CSVGFAEETQYF